The 23 T cell receptor beta chains presented below share a single source sample, sequenced in a study of T cell repertoires in cytomegalovirus infection (dated by TCRdb to the late 2010s). For sequencing, an Illumina HiSeq 1500 was employed. TCRdb's own reprocessing of the public reads used fastp at Q25 and MiXCR and kept productive beta chains. Rows are combined by CDR3 protein, so each entry shows the most common genes and DNA. The sample table lists about 450,000 distinct CDR3 sequences, 31% of them with a count of one. The ten largest account for around 13% of the sample. Sequenced input: PBMCs. The receptors come from a human donor in good health (CMV status not recorded). Some clones in this sample may be carry-over from other donors' samples.

This clonotype was seen at least ten times. The chain uses TRBV7-2 and TRBJ1-2; 11 nucleotides line up with TRBD1. The V gene end was trimmed by 1 base and the J gene end by 0 bases; junction bases not matched to a gene: 16. This CDR3 contains 21 residues. The germline CDR1 and CDR2 sequences are SGHTA and FQGNSA. The CDR3 reads CASSLVGTGGRRAGTNYGYTF. The CDR3 DNA reads as TGTGCCAGCAGCTTAGTAGGGACAGGGGGTAGGAGAGCGGGGACTAACTATGGCTACACCTTC. Full variable domain (missing parts from reference TRBV7-2 and TRBJ1-2): GAGVSQSPSNKVTEKGKDVELRCDPISGHTALYWYRQSLGQGLEFLIYFQGNSAPDKSGLPSDRFSAERTGGSVSTLTIQRTQQEDSAVYLCASSLVGTGGRRAGTNYGYTFGSGTRLTVV.

Remarks on this clonotype: The junction departs from germline at one end; a sequencing error may be responsible. The chain has TRBV7-6 and TRBJ2-2; no reliable D call. The CDR3 extends over 13 amino acids. CDR1 SGHVS and CDR2 FNYEAQ come from the germline V gene. CDR3 sequence reads: CAGSPYVDGELFF. The CDR3 DNA reads as TGTGCCGGCAGCCCATATGTGGACGGGGAGCTGTTTTTT. The complete variable domain, with remaining parts taken from reference TRBV7-6 and TRBJ2-2, reads GAGVSQSPRYKVTKRGQDVALRCDPISGHVSLYWYRQALGQGPEFLTYFNYEAQQDKSGLPNDRFSAERPEGSISTLTIQRTEQRDSAMYRCAGSPYVDGELFFGEGSRLTVL.

The table lists this clonotype with many counts. V is TRBV7-8 and J is TRBJ1-1, with 9 nucleotides matching TRBD1. The CDR3 loop spans 15 amino acids. V trimming: 5 bases; J trimming: 6 bases; junction bases outside the gene matches: 10. Germline V gene data show CDR1 as SGHVS and CDR2 as FQNEAQ. This chain's CDR3 is CASSTTGGDGSEAFF. CDR3 bases: TGTGCCAGCAGCACCACAGGGGGCGATGGGTCTGAAGCTTTCTTT.

The V call is TRBV2, the J call TRBJ1-6, with D unresolved. CDR3 length equals 13 residues. The V end was cut by 3 bases, the J end by 5 bases, with 5 bases between. Germline CDR1 reads SNHLY; CDR2 reads FYNNEI. The CDR3 DNA is TGTGCCAGCAGTGAGGAGAATAATTCACCCCTCCACTTT. It is translated as CASSEENNSPLHF. Using reference TRBV2 and TRBJ1-6 for the parts outside the CDR3, the full variable domain is EPEVTQTPSHQVTQMGQEVILRCVPISNHLYFYWYRQILGQKVEFLVSFYNNEISEKSEIFDDQFSVERPDGSNFTLKIRSTKLEDSAMYFCASSEENNSPLHFGNGTRLTVT.

The CDR3 region is CASSLLPGQEAFF. The CDR3 DNA reads TGTGCCAGCAGTCTACTTCCGGGACAGGAAGCTTTCTTT. This chain connects TRBV28 to TRBJ1-1; 7 bases are shared with TRBD1. J was trimmed by 8 bases and V by 5 bases; bases with no gene match: 8. Germline V gene data show CDR1 as MDHEN and CDR2 as SYDVKM. The CDR3 is made up of 13 amino acids.

The genes are TRBV7-8 and TRBJ1-1; D uncertain. Between the trimmed V and J ends, which lost 1 base and 4 bases, there was a span of 22 bases. The CDR3 has 18 residues. CDR1 is SGHVS and CDR2 is FQNEAQ in the germline V gene. The CDR3 DNA sequence: TGTGCCAGCAGCTTAGGAACAAGTCGGGCAAAGATCGGCACTGAAGCTTTCTTT. Protein: CASSLGTSRAKIGTEAFF.

This clonotype was picked up a small number of times. The chain is built from TRBV6-5 and TRBJ2-1; 9 bases match TRBD1. This CDR3 region has 14 residues. V gave up 5 bases and J gave up 1 base; unmatched junction bases: 0. Germline loops: CDR1 MNHEY, CDR2 SVGAGI. As DNA, the CDR3 is TGTGCCAGCAGTGGACAGGGGTCCTACAATGAGCAGTTCTTC. Translating gives CASSGQGSYNEQFF.

This clonotype was counted many times. The V and J genes are TRBV6-1 and TRBJ2-7; the D gene could be TRBD1 or TRBD2 (6 bases each). This CDR3 has 14 residues. CDR1 and CDR2 from the germline V gene are MNHNS and SASEGT. V dropped 10 bases and J dropped 2 bases, with 18 bases sitting between them. The DNA of the CDR3 is TGTGCCATCAAGGAGGGCAGGGGTCCCTACGAGCAGTACTTC. Translation: CAIKEGRGPYEQYF.

The rearrangement joins TRBV30 to TRBJ1-4; a possible D gene is TRBD1 (6 bases). Germline CDR1 reads GTSNPN; CDR2 reads SVGIG (reference sequence). There are 13 residues in the CDR3. Trimming pared 4 bases from V and 5 bases from J, leaving 11 bases between. The CDR3 protein is CAWTDSTNEKLFF. The CDR3 nucleotides read TGTGCCTGGACGGACAGCACCAATGAAAAACTGTTTTTT. Combining the CDR3 with reference TRBV30 and TRBJ1-4 gives the whole variable domain SQTIHQWPATLVQPVGSPLSLECTVEGTSNPNLYWYRQAAGRGLQLLFYSVGIGQISSEVPQNLSASRPQDRQFILSSKKLLLSDSGFYLCAWTDSTNEKLFFGSGTQLSVL.

Comments on this clonotype: A read error may explain this, as a much larger clone is one base away. The J gene is TRBJ2-1, the V gene TRBV7-3; TRBD2 matches at 7 bases. V was pared by 0 bases and J by 13 bases, with 15 bases of the junction left unmatched. This CDR3 has 16 amino acids. The germline gives CDR1 SGHTA, CDR2 FQGTGA. The CDR3 protein is CASSLTGRGRAPFQFF. The DNA for the CDR3 is TGTGCCAGCAGCTTAACAGGGAGGGGCAGGGCTCCGTTTCAGTTCTTC.

This clonotype was detected a few times. This chain joins TRBV29-1 and TRBJ1-5, with 7 positions matching TRBD1. V trimming: 7 bases; J trimming: 4 bases; junction bases outside the gene matches: 4. The CDR3 contains 12 residues. In germline, CDR1 is SQVTM, CDR2 ANQGSEA. CDR3 sequence reads: CSAGTENQPQHF. CDR3 sequence (DNA): TGCAGCGCTGGGACAGAAAATCAGCCCCAGCATTTT. Full variable domain (rest looked up from reference TRBV29-1 and TRBJ1-5): SAVISQKPSRDICQRGTSLTIQCQVDSQVTMMFWYRQQPGQSLTLIATANQGSEATYESGFVIDKFPISRPNLTFSTLTVSNMSPEDSSIYLCSAGTENQPQHFGDGTRLSIL.

J is TRBJ2-3 and V is TRBV2, with D unresolved. The CDR3 loop spans 11 amino acids. Trimming stripped 0 bases from V and 11 bases from J, with 6 bases between. The germline V gene has CDR1 SNHLY and CDR2 FYNNEI. The CDR3 loop is CASSEAARQYF. The CDR3 bases are TGTGCCAGCAGTGAAGCGGCAAGGCAGTATTTT.

This clonotype was seen many times. This chain links TRBV6-5 with TRBJ2-7; D remains ambiguous. Trimming removed 2 bases from V and 0 bases from J, with 5 bases in between. CDR1 is MNHEY, CDR2 SVGAGI, per germline. This CDR3 contains 13 residues. CDR3 protein: CASSYASSYEQYF. In DNA, the CDR3 is TGTGCCAGCAGTTACGCTAGCTCCTACGAGCAGTACTTC.

This clonotype was seen many times. The rearrangement links TRBV11-2 to TRBJ2-5; D is undetermined. CDR3 size: 14 residues. With 3 bases removed from V and 5 bases from J, the gap between germline ends came to 13 bases. The germline V gene encodes CDR1 SGHAT and CDR2 FQNNGV. The DNA for the CDR3 is TGTGCCAGCAGCTTCCGTACAAGCCTGGAGACCCAGTACTTC. This codes for CASSFRTSLETQYF.

The chain links TRBV11-2 to TRBJ2-7; D perhaps matches TRBD1 (6 bases). Per germline, CDR1 SGHAT and CDR2 FQNNGV. The CDR3 contains 17 residues. V gave up 5 bases and J gave up 4 bases, with 24 bases separating them. The CDR3 loop reads CASSSLTLTDSWYEQYF. The CDR3 nucleotides read TGTGCCAGCAGCAGCTTGACACTCACGGACAGTTGGTACGAGCAGTACTTC.

The rearrangement uses TRBV9 and TRBJ2-7; D is possibly TRBD1 or TRBD2 (7 bases each). Germline loops: CDR1 SGDLS, CDR2 YYNGEE. The CDR3 extends over 15 amino acids. Trimming took 4 bases from V and 6 from J, leaving 20 bases between them. CDR3 protein: CASSPGEGASGEQYF. The DNA for the CDR3 is TGTGCCAGCAGCCCGGGGGAGGGGGCGTCGGGCGAGCAGTACTTC. The variable domain in full, with the rest retrieved from reference TRBV9 and TRBJ2-7, is DSGVTQTPKHLITATGQRVTLRCSPRSGDLSVYWYQQSLDQGLQFLIQYYNGEERAKGNILERFSAQQFPDLHSELNLSSLELGDSALYFCASSPGEGASGEQYFGPGTRLTVT.

This clonotype occurred many times. The CDR3 DNA follows: TGTGCCAGCAGCCCCCGGACAGGGGCGAGCACTGAAGCTTTCTTT. As protein: CASSPRTGASTEAFF. The chain joins TRBV11-2 to TRBJ1-1; the match to TRBD1 covers 9 bases. Germline V lookup: CDR1 SGHAT, CDR2 FQNNGV. The CDR3 consists of 15 residues. The junction had 8 bases not matched to a gene; V was cut back by 5 bases and J by 4 bases.

In the case of this clonotype: It is likely a read error, because the conserved phenylalanine at the end of the CDR3 is missing. Because the CDR3's place on the DNA is in doubt, the DNA is left out and the CDR3 is given as listed by TCRdb. V usage is TRBV29-1 and J usage is TRBJ2-1; the table names TRBD1, a call not compared with the DNA. Germline-derived CDR1 and CDR2 are SQVTM and ANQGSEA. The CDR3 sequence runs 14 residues, both termini included. The CDR3 sequence is CSMEGEDSYNEQLL.

The rearrangement joins TRBV18 to TRBJ2-1, with 7 bases matching TRBD1. Trimming at V came to 6 bases and at J to 6 bases, leaving 11 bases not matched to a gene. Germline V CDR1 and CDR2: KGHSH, LQKENI. The CDR3 covers 15 residues. The DNA for the CDR3 is TGTGCCAGCTCGCTCCTAGACAGGGTGGGCAATGAGCAGTTCTTC. It translates to CASSLLDRVGNEQFF.

This clonotype has only a few counts. This chain joins TRBV12-5 and TRBJ2-3; perhaps TRBD1 as D (5 bases). V lost 3 bases and J lost 2, with 6 bases in between. Germline-derived CDR1 and CDR2 are LGHNT and FRNRAP. This CDR3 has 13 amino acids. The CDR3 nucleotides are TGTGCTAGTGGTTTCAGGGTCACAGATACGCAGTATTTT. Its translation: CASGFRVTDTQYF.

Only a few counts were recorded for this clonotype. This CDR3 reads CASSQDLGRPTNEKLFF. The CDR3 DNA reads as TGCGCCAGCAGCCAAGATCTTGGGCGTCCAACTAATGAAAAACTGTTTTTT. The chain couples TRBV4-1 to TRBJ1-4; D unclear. The CDR3 has 17 residues. Trimming shortened V by 0 bases and J by 0 bases, and 11 bases separated the two germline ends. Germline V CDR1 and CDR2: MGHRA, YSYEKL.

About this clonotype: This likely comes from a read error, as the CDR3 has no conserved phenylalanine or tryptophan at its end. The chain combines TRBV11-2 with TRBJ1-6; weak D call: TRBD1 (6 bases). Looked up from germline, CDR1 is SGHAT and CDR2 is FQNNGV. This CDR3 is 18 amino acids long. Trimming pared 5 bases from V and 0 bases from J, leaving 17 bases between. The CDR3 region has the DNA TGTGCCAGCAGCCGCTCAAACACAGGGAGCTCCTATAATTCACCCCTCCACCTT. Protein: CASSRSNTGSSYNSPLHL.

The V and J genes are TRBV12-5 and TRBJ1-6; 10 nucleotides match TRBD1. V dropped 0 bases and J dropped 11; count of bases not matched to a gene: 7. CDR3 size: 16 residues. CDR1 LGHNT and CDR2 FRNRAP come from the germline V gene. CDR3 DNA: TGTGCTAGTGGTTTGGTACTCGGGACAGGGGATCCACCCCTCCACTTT. It encodes CASGLVLGTGDPPLHF. Variable domain in full (rest from reference TRBV12-5 and TRBJ1-6): DARVTQTPRHKVTEMGQEVTMRCQPILGHNTVFWYRQTMMQGLELLAYFRNRAPLDDSGMPKDRFSAEMPDATLATLKIQPSEPRDSAVYFCASGLVLGTGDPPLHFGNGTRLTVT.